This section outlines one TCR beta chain sequence together with its context. The antigen is undetermined. The entry originates in a study of CD8+CD57+ T cells in acquired aplastic anemia. Study-level points and caveats: Found in both controls and patients were around 29 CD8+ CDR3 sequences.

CDR1 is SGHTA, CDR2 FQGNSA, per germline. This CDR3 has 13 residues. Genomic DNA constituted the template upon which TCR beta VDJ and CDR3 profiling was performed. One entry per CDR3 protein results from TCRdb running MiXCR on the reads. This table has around 200,000 distinct CDR3 sequences, about 60% appearing once. CD8+CD57+ cell expansion, shown by flow cytometry, had occurred in the patients selected for sequencing. The V and J genes are TRBV7-2 and TRBJ2-1, with D unresolved. The last part of the DNA fits TRBJ2-7 better; the J call may be wrong. The TCR sequence derives from a human donor with aplastic anemia. What was sequenced was sorted CD4+, CD8+, or CD8+CD57+ T cells (not recorded which) from PBMCs. The CDR3: CASSLLTVAEQYF. The DNA for the CDR3 is TGTGCCAGCAGCCTCCTGACGGTTGCCGAGCAGTACTTC.